This T cell receptor (beta chain) originates from a study of cytotoxic CD8 clonotypes in ibrutinib-treated CLL (dated by TCRdb to the early 2020s). The study in broad terms: The cohort had 11 relapsed/refractory and more than 14 treatment-naive patients; roughly 17 were IGHV unmutated. Samples at response were collected after a median of roughly twelve months of treatment, with a range of about 6 to 36 months. On average, each sample had roughly 250,000 productive templates and tens of thousands of productive rearrangements. Cryopreserved peripheral blood mononuclear cells were obtained before treatment, at response, and at either sustained remission or disease progression. Longitudinal samples were obtainable from about 30% of the roughly 86 participants in the trial. All remission and progressive disease samples were collected while patients were still receiving ibrutinib. Responses were partial in roughly 25 patients and complete in 2; after median 68 months follow-up, some 15 stayed in remission and about twelve progressed.

Looking up the germline V gene yields CDR1 SGHVS and CDR2 FQNEAQ. CDR3 length: 15 amino acids, cysteine to phenylalanine. Only the CDR3 DNA is retained, 45 bases long and in frame from the first base. V is pared back by 0 bases and J by 5 bases, with 10 bases lying between the germline termini. The paper as a whole reports these results and caveats: Sampling times were not matched between patients in sustained remission and patients whose disease was progressing, and lymph node repertoires were not examined. Baseline clonality exceeded that of age-matched healthy donors and correlated strongly with circulating CD8+ T-cell counts. At ibrutinib response clonality went up, during sustained remission it held steady, and at progression it dropped back toward baseline. Public clonotypes were rare and either shrank or stayed stable during treatment, and the rise in clonality at ibrutinib response reflected expansion of private clonotypes.

For TCR beta library preparation, approximately 2 micrograms of genomic DNA were isolated from cryopreserved PBMCs. Longitudinal blood samples from CLL patients receiving ibrutinib monotherapy were subjected to high-throughput TCR beta sequencing. The patients took part in an open-label, single-center phase 2 trial of ibrutinib monotherapy. Comment on this clone: Its target antigen remains unknown. Base quality data are lacking; no much larger clone is found one base away.

A MiSeq instrument was used for deep resolution sequencing, which targeted depths ranging from 1 in 1 million up to 1 in 200,000 T cells, with coverage averaging 10x for each clonotype. TCR beta libraries were generated with the immunoSEQ hsTCRB Kit. Concerning the study's data processing: Data were analyzed with ImmunoSEQ Data Assistant and ImmunoSEQ Analyzer, with V, D and J genes assigned per IMGT definitions. Clonality, which ranges from 0 to 1, was calculated by subtracting the normalized Shannon entropy of productive rearrangement frequencies from one. Public clonotype analysis was restricted to overrepresented clonotypes comprising at least 0.05% of each patient's repertoire. Some 13 age-matched healthy donor repertoires from immuneACCESS served as clonality controls. Held by TCRdb, this immuneACCESS table contains in-frame sequences only and omits some clones. Under half of the omission traces to an unresolved V gene where checked; the cause of the rest is unknown. V, J and clone size were drawn from that table, and D and trimming were deduced from the DNA. Across this sample there are some 350,000 clones, with about 61% seen only once. The ten largest clonotypes hold approximately 6% of the sample.

The chain is made from TRBV7-8 and TRBJ1-4; perhaps TRBD1 is the D gene, with 5 bases matching. The sample in question was PBMCs, obtained after 36 months of ibrutinib treatment. This TCR came from a human donor with chronic lymphocytic leukemia. The CDR3 here reads CASSLAGGENEKLFF. The sequenced DNA: TGTGCCAGCAGCTTAGCGGGGGGAGAAAATGAAAAACTGTTTTTT.